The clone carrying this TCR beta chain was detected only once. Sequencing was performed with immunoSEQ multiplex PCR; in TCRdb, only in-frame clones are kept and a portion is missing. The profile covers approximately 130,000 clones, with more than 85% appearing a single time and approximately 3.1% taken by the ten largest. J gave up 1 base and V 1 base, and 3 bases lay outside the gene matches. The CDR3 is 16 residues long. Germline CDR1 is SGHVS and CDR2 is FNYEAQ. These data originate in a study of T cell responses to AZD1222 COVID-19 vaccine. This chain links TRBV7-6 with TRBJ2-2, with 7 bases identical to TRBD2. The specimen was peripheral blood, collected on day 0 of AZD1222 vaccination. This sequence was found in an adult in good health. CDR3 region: CASSLEAGLNTGELFF. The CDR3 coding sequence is TGTGCCAGCAGCTTAGAAGCGGGATTGAACACCGGGGAGCTGTTTTTT.